A single TCR beta chain is shown here with its context. What it binds is not known. Researchers ran the PCR with 60 Vbeta and 13 Jbeta primers. Repertoires were generated with immunoSEQ multiplex PCR, while TCRdb's copy carries only in-frame clones and drops some. This table has over 150,000 clones, roughly 78% appearing once. The data belong to a study of cytomegalovirus exposure and HLA in healthy donors. The study, taken as a whole, reports: In vitro experiments confirmed that a few CMV-associated chains were specific for CMV antigens. A later analysis linked some 17,000 TCR beta sequences to HLA alleles at 0.05 false discovery rate.

CDR1 and CDR2 from the germline V gene are SGHDT and YYEEEE. V was cut by 4 bases and J by 4 bases, with 11 bases left in between. This CDR3 spans 13 amino acids. Donors likely had unrecorded immune exposures despite being nominally healthy when sampled. The source of this sequence is a woman between 45 and 65 years old in good health and CMV-seropositive. Input material: PBMCs. The chain combines TRBV5-6 with TRBJ1-1; possible D gene TRBD1, 5 bases. The CDR3 here is CASSLRGTTEAFF. CDR3 DNA sequence: TGTGCCAGCAGCCTCCGGGGGACCACTGAAGCTTTCTTT. The full variable domain, completed using reference TRBV5-6 and TRBJ1-1, is DAGVTQSPTHLIKTRGQQVTLRCSPKSGHDTVSWYQQALGQGPQFIFQYYEEEERQRGNFPDRFSGHQFPNYSSELNVNALLLGDSALYLCASSLRGTTEAFFGQGTRLTVV.